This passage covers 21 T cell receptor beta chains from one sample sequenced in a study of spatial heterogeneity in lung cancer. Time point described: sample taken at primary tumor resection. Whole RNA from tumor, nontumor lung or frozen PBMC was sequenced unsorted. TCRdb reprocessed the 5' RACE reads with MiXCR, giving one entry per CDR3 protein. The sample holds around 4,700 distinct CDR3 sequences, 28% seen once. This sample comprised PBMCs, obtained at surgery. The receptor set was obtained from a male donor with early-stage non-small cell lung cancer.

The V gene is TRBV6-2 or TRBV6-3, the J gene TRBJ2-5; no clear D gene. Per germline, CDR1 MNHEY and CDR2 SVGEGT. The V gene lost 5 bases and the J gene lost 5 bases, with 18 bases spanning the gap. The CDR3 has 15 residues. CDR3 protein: CASSRALSLRETQYF. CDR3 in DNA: TGTGCCAGCAGTCGAGCGTTGTCTCTCCGGGAGACCCAGTACTTC.

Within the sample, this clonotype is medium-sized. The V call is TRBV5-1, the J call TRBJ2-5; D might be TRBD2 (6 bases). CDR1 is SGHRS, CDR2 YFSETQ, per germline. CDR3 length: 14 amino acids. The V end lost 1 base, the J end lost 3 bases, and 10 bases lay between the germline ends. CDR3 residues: CASSLLGGEETQYF. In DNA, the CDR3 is TGCGCCAGCAGCTTGTTGGGAGGTGAAGAGACCCAGTACTTC.

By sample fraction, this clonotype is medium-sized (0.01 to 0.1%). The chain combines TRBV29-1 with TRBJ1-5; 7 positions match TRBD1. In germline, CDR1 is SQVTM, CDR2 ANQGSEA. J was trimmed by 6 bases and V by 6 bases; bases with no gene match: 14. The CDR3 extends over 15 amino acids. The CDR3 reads CSVSTTGDRGQPQHF. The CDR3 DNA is TGCAGCGTCTCCACTACAGGGGATCGGGGTCAGCCCCAGCATTTT.

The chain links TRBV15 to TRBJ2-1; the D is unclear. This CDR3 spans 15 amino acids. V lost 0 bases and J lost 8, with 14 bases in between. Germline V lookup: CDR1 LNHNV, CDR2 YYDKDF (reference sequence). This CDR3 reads CATSRDYGVGYEQFF. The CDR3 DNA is TGTGCCACCAGCAGAGATTACGGTGTAGGCTATGAGCAGTTCTTC.

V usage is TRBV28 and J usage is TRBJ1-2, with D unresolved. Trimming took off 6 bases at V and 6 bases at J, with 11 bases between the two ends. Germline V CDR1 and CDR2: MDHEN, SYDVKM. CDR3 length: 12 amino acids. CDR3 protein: CASRGGPDGYTF. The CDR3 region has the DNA TGTGCCAGCAGGGGAGGGCCGGATGGCTACACCTTC.

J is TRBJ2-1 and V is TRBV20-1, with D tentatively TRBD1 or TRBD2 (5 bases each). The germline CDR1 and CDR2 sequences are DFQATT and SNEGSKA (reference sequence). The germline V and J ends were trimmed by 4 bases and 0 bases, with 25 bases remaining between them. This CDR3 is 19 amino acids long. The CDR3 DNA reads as TGCAGTGCTATAGGCTGGAGGATTGGCAGGACAAGCTCCTACAATGAGCAGTTCTTC. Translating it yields CSAIGWRIGRTSSYNEQFF.

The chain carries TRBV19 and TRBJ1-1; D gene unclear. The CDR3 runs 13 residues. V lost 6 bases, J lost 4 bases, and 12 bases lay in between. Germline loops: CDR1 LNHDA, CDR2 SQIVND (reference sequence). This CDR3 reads CASRTPRTTEAFF. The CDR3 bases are TGTGCCAGTAGGACTCCCAGGACCACTGAAGCTTTCTTT.

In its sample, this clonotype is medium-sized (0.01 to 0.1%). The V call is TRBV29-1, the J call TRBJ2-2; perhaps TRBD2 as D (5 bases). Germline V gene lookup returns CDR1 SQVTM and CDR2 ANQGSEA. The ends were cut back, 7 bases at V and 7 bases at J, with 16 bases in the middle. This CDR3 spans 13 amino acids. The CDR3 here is CSGGRGLGGELFF. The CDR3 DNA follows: TGCAGCGGTGGACGAGGGTTGGGCGGGGAGCTGTTTTTT.

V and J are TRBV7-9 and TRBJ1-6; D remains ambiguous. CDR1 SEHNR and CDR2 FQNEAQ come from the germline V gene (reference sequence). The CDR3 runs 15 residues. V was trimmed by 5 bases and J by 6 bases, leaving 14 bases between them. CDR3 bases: TGTGCCAGCAGCCCGCAGGAGTGGGGTAATTCACCCCTCCACTTT. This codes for CASSPQEWGNSPLHF.

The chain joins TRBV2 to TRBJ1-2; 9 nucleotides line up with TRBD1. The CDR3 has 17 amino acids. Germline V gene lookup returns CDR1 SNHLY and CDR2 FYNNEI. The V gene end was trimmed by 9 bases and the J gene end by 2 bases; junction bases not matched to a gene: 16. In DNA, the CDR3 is TGTGCCAGATCCCCGTTTCAGGACAGGGGAAGGAACTATGGCTACACCTTC. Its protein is CARSPFQDRGRNYGYTF.

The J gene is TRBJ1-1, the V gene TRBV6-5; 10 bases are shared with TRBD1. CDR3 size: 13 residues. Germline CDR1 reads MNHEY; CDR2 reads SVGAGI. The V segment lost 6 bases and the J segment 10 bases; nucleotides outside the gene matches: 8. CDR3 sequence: CASSPDRGRVAFF. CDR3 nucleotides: TGTGCCAGCAGCCCTGACAGGGGGCGCGTAGCTTTCTTT.

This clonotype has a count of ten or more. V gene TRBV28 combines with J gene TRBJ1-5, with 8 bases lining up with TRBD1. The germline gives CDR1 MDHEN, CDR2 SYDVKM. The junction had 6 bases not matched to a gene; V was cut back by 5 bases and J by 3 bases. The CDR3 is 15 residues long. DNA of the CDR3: TGTGCCAGCAGTCCGCGGACAGGGTTCAATCAGCCCCAGCATTTT. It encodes CASSPRTGFNQPQHF.

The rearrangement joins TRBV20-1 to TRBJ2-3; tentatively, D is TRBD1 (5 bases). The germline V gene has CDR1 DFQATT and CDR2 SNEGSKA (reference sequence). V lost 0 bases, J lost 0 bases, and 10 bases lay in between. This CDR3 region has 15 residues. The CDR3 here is CSARDFGASTDTQYF. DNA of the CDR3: TGCAGTGCTAGAGATTTTGGGGCTAGCACAGATACGCAGTATTTT.

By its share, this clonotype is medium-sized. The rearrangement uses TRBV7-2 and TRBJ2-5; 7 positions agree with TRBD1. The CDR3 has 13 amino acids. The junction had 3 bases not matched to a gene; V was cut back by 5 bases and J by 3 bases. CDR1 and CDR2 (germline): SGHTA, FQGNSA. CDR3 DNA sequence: TGTGCCAGCAGCGTAGACAGGGAAGAGACCCAGTACTTC. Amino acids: CASSVDREETQYF.

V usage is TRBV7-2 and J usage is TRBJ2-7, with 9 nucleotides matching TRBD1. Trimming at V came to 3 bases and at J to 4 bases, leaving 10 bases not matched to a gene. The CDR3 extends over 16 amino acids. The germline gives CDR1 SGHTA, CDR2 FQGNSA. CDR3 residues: CASSFGQGLMKYEQYF. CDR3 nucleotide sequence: TGTGCCAGCAGCTTCGGACAGGGGCTGATGAAGTACGAGCAGTACTTC.

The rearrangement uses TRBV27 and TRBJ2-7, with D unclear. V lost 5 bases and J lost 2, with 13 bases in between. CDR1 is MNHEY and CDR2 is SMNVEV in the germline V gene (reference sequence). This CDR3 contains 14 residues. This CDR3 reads CASSTDQLAYEQYF. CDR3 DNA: TGTGCCAGCAGTACCGACCAATTGGCCTACGAGCAGTACTTC.

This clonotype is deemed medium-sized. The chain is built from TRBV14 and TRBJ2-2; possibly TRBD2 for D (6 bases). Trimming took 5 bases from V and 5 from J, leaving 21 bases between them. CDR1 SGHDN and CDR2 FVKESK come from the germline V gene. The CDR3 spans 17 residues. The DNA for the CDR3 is TGTGCCAGCAGCTTTGGGATAGCGGCTCATGGGACCGGGGAGCTGTTTTTT. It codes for CASSFGIAAHGTGELFF.

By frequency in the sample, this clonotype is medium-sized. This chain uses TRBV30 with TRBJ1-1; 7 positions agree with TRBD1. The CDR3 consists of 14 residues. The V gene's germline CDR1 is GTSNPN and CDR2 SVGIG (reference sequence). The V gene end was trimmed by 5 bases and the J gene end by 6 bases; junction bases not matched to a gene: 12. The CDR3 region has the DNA TGTGCCTGGGCTCGGGAGGGGGCGGTCTCTGAAGCTTTCTTT. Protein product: CAWAREGAVSEAFF.

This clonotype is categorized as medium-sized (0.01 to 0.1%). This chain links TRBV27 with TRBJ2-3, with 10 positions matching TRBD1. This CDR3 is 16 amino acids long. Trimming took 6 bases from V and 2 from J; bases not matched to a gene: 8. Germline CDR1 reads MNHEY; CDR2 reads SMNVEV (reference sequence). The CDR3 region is CASSPRGTGDTDTQYF. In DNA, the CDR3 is TGTGCCAGCAGCCCTCGGGGGACAGGGGACACAGATACGCAGTATTTT.

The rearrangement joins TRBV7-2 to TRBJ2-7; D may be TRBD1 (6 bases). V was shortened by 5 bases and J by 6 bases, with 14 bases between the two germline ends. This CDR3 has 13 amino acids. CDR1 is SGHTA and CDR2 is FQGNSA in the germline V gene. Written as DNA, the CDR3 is TGTGCCAGCAGCGTCCGGGACACCGCCGAGCAGTACTTC. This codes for CASSVRDTAEQYF. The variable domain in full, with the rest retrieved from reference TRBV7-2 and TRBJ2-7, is GAGVSQSPSNKVTEKGKDVELRCDPISGHTALYWYRQSLGQGLEFLIYFQGNSAPDKSGLPSDRFSAERTGGSVSTLTIQRTQQEDSAVYLCASSVRDTAEQYFGPGTRLTVT.

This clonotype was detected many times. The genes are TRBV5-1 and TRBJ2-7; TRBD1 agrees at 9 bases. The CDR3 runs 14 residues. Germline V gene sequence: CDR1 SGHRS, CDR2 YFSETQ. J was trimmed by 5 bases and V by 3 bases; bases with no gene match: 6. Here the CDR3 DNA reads TGCGCCAGCAGCTCCACAGGGGGCAGGAACGAGCAGTACTTC. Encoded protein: CASSSTGGRNEQYF.